This T cell receptor beta chain was profiled in a study of cytomegalovirus exposure and HLA in healthy donors. Broader study findings: Prediction of most subjects' HLA-A and HLA-B alleles by TCR beta sequences was reportedly accurate.

V lost 5 bases and J lost 4; bases outside the gene matches: 7. CDR1 and CDR2 (germline): MGHRA, YSYEKL. The CDR3 is made up of 15 amino acids. With respect to this clone: Its antigen remains unknown.

PCR involved 60 Vbeta and 13 Jbeta primers. Methods used by the authors: The count from a later analysis was 79 million or so unique TCR beta chains, 9.5 million to 11 million of them shared. Profiling relied on immunoSEQ multiplex PCR, and the TCRdb table lists in-frame clones only, not all of them. V and J calls and clone size follow that table, whereas D and trimming were derived from the DNA. The sample consists of roughly 170,000 clones, more than 80% of them appearing once. The source of this sequence is a man between 18 and 29 years old in good health and CMV-seronegative. The J gene is TRBJ1-5, the V gene TRBV4-1, with TRBD1 identical over 8 bases. Material: PBMCs. CDR3 sequence: CASSGKQGVNQPQHF. The CDR3 coding sequence is TGCGCCAGCAGCGGAAAACAGGGGGTTAATCAGCCCCAGCATTTT.